What follows are 19 T cell receptor beta chains derived from one specimen sequenced in a study of Tregs in tolerant kidney transplant recipients. TCRdb's table, derived via immunoSEQ multiplex PCR, lists solely in-frame clones and lacks some. Counted here are around 50,000 clones, roughly nine tenths occurring once; the ten biggest clones make up roughly a sixth. The nonmyeloablative bone marrow transplants came from related graft donors, with transient mixed chimerism. Sequences were derived from CD8+ T cells from blood (PBMCs), sampled 12 months after the transplant. These receptor sequences come from a human patient who received a combined kidney and bone marrow transplant. These T cells may partly come from the graft donor.

The chain uses TRBV27 and TRBJ2-7, with 7 bases identical to TRBD1. Per germline, CDR1 MNHEY and CDR2 SMNVEV (reference sequence). The CDR3 is 14 residues long. Trimming took 4 bases from V and 6 from J; bases not matched to a gene: 9. The CDR3 region is CASSSIYPGGEQYF. CDR3 nucleotide sequence: TGTGCCAGCAGTTCCATCTACCCAGGGGGCGAGCAGTACTTC.

This CDR3 is CASQTNYNEQFF. DNA of the CDR3: TGTGCCAGCCAGACTAACTACAATGAGCAGTTCTTC. The gene calls are TRBV11-3 and TRBJ2-1; TRBD2 might be the D (5 bases). With 8 bases removed from V and 3 bases from J, the gap between germline ends came to 8 bases. The CDR3 covers 12 residues. The germline CDR1 and CDR2 sequences are SGHNT and YENEEA.

The chain has TRBV9 and TRBJ2-1; TRBD2 might be the D (6 bases). Germline CDR1 SGDLS, CDR2 YYNGEE. CDR3 size: 15 residues. Trimming left V 1 base short and J 8 bases short, with 16 bases between. CDR3 residues: CASSVNYFGGHEQFF. Here the CDR3 DNA reads TGTGCCAGCAGCGTAAATTATTTCGGAGGGCATGAGCAGTTCTTC.

The chain joins TRBV15 to TRBJ1-2, with TRBD1 matching 8 bases. Looked up from germline, CDR1 is LNHNV and CDR2 is YYDKDF (reference sequence). The CDR3 extends over 15 amino acids. The ends lost 6 bases at V and 3 bases at J; junction bases unmatched: 9. The CDR3 reads CATRMIPGQDYGYTF. The CDR3 DNA follows: TGTGCCACCAGAATGATTCCGGGACAGGACTATGGCTACACCTTC.

The sample holds one count of this clone. This chain uses TRBV27 with TRBJ2-7; the D gene is possibly TRBD1 (6 bases). V lost 6 bases and J lost 4, with 19 bases in between. Germline loops: CDR1 MNHEY, CDR2 SMNVEV (reference sequence). The CDR3 length is 15 residues. The CDR3 nucleotides read TGTGCCAGCAGCTCAGGGGACGGGGCGTCTTACGAGCAGTACTTC. Its protein is CASSSGDGASYEQYF.

The chain combines TRBV7-9 with TRBJ2-3; tentative D call: TRBD1 (6 bases). V shed 7 bases and J shed 2 bases, with 28 bases lying between them. CDR1 is SEHNR and CDR2 is FQNEAQ in the germline V gene (reference sequence). This CDR3 has 19 residues. This chain's CDR3 is CASIYWGTHRGSPTDTQYF. The CDR3 region has the DNA TGTGCCAGCATATATTGGGGGACACATCGTGGAAGCCCCACAGATACGCAGTATTTT.

This chain links TRBV11-3 with TRBJ2-7; 7 bases agree with TRBD1. Trimming cost V 4 bases and J 3 bases; bases outside gene matches: 3. CDR3 length equals 13 residues. The V gene's germline CDR1 is SGHNT and CDR2 YENEEA. The CDR3 is CASSSRTGYEQYF. The DNA of the CDR3 is TGTGCCAGCAGCTCCAGGACAGGCTACGAGCAGTACTTC.

This clone was found once. This chain connects TRBV7-6 to TRBJ1-2; 8 bases are shared with TRBD1. The CDR3 is made up of 14 amino acids. Trimming cost V 5 bases and J 5 bases; bases outside gene matches: 7. Germline V gene sequence: CDR1 SGHVS, CDR2 FNYEAQ. The CDR3 region is CASSPRTGPYGYTF. In DNA form, the CDR3 reads TGTGCCAGCAGCCCCCGGACAGGGCCTTATGGCTACACCTTC.

CDR3 amino acids: CASSIEPLTSGPGETQYF. CDR3 nucleotide sequence: TGTGCCAGTAGTATAGAACCATTGACTAGCGGGCCGGGGGAGACCCAGTACTTC. The chain couples TRBV19 to TRBJ2-5, with TRBD2 matching 10 bases. V lost 0 bases, J lost 5 bases, and 12 bases stayed unmatched. The germline gives CDR1 LNHDA, CDR2 SQIVND (reference sequence). The CDR3 runs to 18 residues.

The V and J genes are TRBV9 and TRBJ1-3; no definite D call. The CDR3 covers 14 residues. V was shortened by 4 bases and J by 0 bases, with 8 bases between the two germline ends. Germline V gene lookup returns CDR1 SGDLS and CDR2 YYNGEE. The CDR3 here is CASSPAFSGNTIYF. CDR3 in DNA: TGTGCCAGCAGCCCTGCGTTCTCTGGAAACACCATATATTTT.

The V and J genes are TRBV19 and TRBJ2-1; 7 bases align to TRBD1. Germline trimming cut 1 base from V and 1 base from J; bases unmatched to any gene: 1. CDR1 LNHDA and CDR2 SQIVND come from the germline V gene (reference sequence). This CDR3 is built from 15 residues. The CDR3 protein is CASSIGTGSYNEQFF. Written as DNA, the CDR3 is TGTGCCAGTAGTATAGGGACAGGATCCTACAATGAGCAGTTCTTC. Drawing the rest from reference TRBV19 and TRBJ2-1, the complete variable domain is DGGITQSPKYLFRKEGQNVTLSCEQNLNHDAMYWYRQDPGQGLRLIYYSQIVNDFQKGDIAEGYSVSREKKESFPLTVTSAQKNPTAFYLCASSIGTGSYNEQFFGPGTRLTVL.

The chain is built from TRBV4-3 and TRBJ2-2, with a weak D call TRBD2 (6 bases). Trimming took 0 bases from V and 4 from J, leaving 12 bases between them. The CDR3 length is 16 residues. From germline, CDR1 is LGHNA and CDR2 YSLEER. The CDR3 sequence: CASSQDRGWGTGELFF. The CDR3 DNA reads as TGCGCCAGCAGCCAAGACCGGGGGTGGGGCACCGGGGAGCTGTTTTTT.

The chain is built from TRBV27 and TRBJ2-2; TRBD2 is a possible D gene (6 bases). The CDR3 length is 15 residues. Looked up from germline, CDR1 is MNHEY and CDR2 is SMNVEV (reference sequence). Trimming left V 0 bases short and J 5 bases short, with 10 bases between. The CDR3 loop is CASSLSMEGTGELFF. Written as DNA, the CDR3 is TGTGCCAGCAGTTTATCGATGGAGGGTACCGGGGAGCTGTTTTTT.

This clone was seen only once. This rearrangement joins TRBV29-1 to TRBJ2-1, with a weak D call TRBD1 (6 bases). CDR3 length: 17 amino acids. Trimming removed 1 base from V and 0 bases from J, with 16 bases in between. Germline assignment: CDR1 SQVTM and CDR2 ANQGSEA. In DNA, the CDR3 is TGCAGCGTTGAAGGGGGGCGTCTACCGGGCTCCTACAATGAGCAGTTCTTC. This codes for CSVEGGRLPGSYNEQFF.

The chain's CDR3 is CASRALAGRREQYF. Here the CDR3 DNA reads TGTGCCAGCAGGGCCCTAGCGGGGAGAAGGGAGCAGTACTTC. V and J are TRBV28 and TRBJ2-7; 9 nucleotides align to TRBD2. V was clipped by 6 bases and J by 7 bases; unmatched bases: 10. The CDR3 covers 14 residues. The germline V gene has CDR1 MDHEN and CDR2 SYDVKM. Complete variable domain (other parts from reference TRBV28 and TRBJ2-7): DVKVTQSSRYLVKRTGEKVFLECVQDMDHENMFWYRQDPGLGLRLIYFSYDVKMKEKGDIPEGYSVSREKKERFSLILESASTNQTSMYLCASRALAGRREQYFGPGTRLTVT.

J is TRBJ1-4 and V is TRBV19; the D is unclear. The V end was cut by 1 base, the J end by 13 bases, with 10 bases between. The CDR3 consists of 12 residues. The germline CDR1 and CDR2 sequences are LNHDA and SQIVND (reference sequence). CDR3 nucleotides: TGTGCCAGTAGTATAGGCTCCAGTGGACTGTTTTTT. As protein: CASSIGSSGLFF. The whole variable domain, remainder taken from reference TRBV19 and TRBJ1-4, is DGGITQSPKYLFRKEGQNVTLSCEQNLNHDAMYWYRQDPGQGLRLIYYSQIVNDFQKGDIAEGYSVSREKKESFPLTVTSAQKNPTAFYLCASSIGSSGLFFGSGTQLSVL.

V and J are TRBV19 and TRBJ2-1; D is unresolved. CDR1 and CDR2 from the germline V gene are LNHDA and SQIVND (reference sequence). V lost 5 bases to trimming and J lost 4 bases, with 6 bases between them. The CDR3 totals 12 residues. Here the CDR3 reads CASSLAYNEQFF. The DNA of the CDR3 is TGTGCCAGTAGTTTAGCTTACAATGAGCAGTTCTTC.

The CDR3 reads CATSRDLSGAGEETQYF. CDR3 nucleotide sequence: TGTGCCACCAGCAGAGATCTTTCAGGAGCAGGGGAAGAGACCCAGTACTTC. This sequence joins TRBV15 and TRBJ2-5, with a weak D call TRBD1 (6 bases). The CDR3 is 17 amino acids. The germline V and J ends were trimmed by 0 bases and 3 bases, with 17 bases remaining between them. Germline CDR1 and CDR2: LNHNV and YYDKDF (reference sequence).

This chain uses TRBV27 with TRBJ1-2; D is uncertain. CDR3 length equals 17 residues. V lost 2 bases and J 6 bases, leaving 22 bases between the germline ends. Germline-derived CDR1 and CDR2 are MNHEY and SMNVEV (reference sequence). The CDR3 loop is CASSLGIGQTRGHGYTF. CDR3 DNA: TGTGCCAGCAGTTTAGGGATCGGCCAGACTCGAGGGCATGGCTACACCTTC.